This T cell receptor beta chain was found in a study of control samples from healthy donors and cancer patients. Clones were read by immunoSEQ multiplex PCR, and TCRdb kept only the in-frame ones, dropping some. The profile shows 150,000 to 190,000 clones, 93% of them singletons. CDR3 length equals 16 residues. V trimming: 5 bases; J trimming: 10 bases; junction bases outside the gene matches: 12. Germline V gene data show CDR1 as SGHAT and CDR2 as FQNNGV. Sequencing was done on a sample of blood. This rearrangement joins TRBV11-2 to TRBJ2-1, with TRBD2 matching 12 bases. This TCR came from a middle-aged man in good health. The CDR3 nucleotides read TGTGCCAGCAGCCAATACCTAGCGGGAGGGCCGCGGGAGCAGTTCTTC. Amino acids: CASSQYLAGGPREQFF.